This TCR beta chain was sequenced in a study of neoadjuvant anti-PD-1 for oral cavity cancer. Study-level results: PBMC Gini-index clonality exceeded responders' in non-responders post-nivolumab.

The CDR3 covers 16 residues. Germline V lookup: CDR1 SGHDN, CDR2 FVKESK. V gave up 1 base and J gave up 4 bases; unmatched junction bases: 7. Profiling relied on immunoSEQ multiplex PCR, and the TCRdb table lists in-frame clones only, not all of them. The sample includes 13,000 to 15,000 clones, roughly 67% of them seen just once. This clone was picked up one time. Its antigen remains unidentified. The chain couples TRBV14 to TRBJ1-2; 9 bases match TRBD1. Here the sequenced sample was PBMCs, taken before nivolumab (anti-PD-1) treatment. The receptor was derived from a person aged 35-79 years with oral cavity squamous cell carcinoma. The CDR3 coding sequence is TGTGCCAGCAGCCAAGTTCGGGGACAGGGTCCCTATGGCTACACCTTC. Protein: CASSQVRGQGPYGYTF.